This T cell receptor beta chain was recovered during a study of blood T cell repertoires in COVID-19. Study-wide background: The origin of the acute and convalescent COVID-19 samples was the United States, Italy and Spain. From T cells, B-cell-depleted T cells, or PBMCs came the material, which was cDNA or gDNA.

Authors' methods: Amplification from reference gene primers served as the basis for estimated nucleated cell counts. Sequencing used immunoSEQ multiplex PCR; TCRdb keeps in-frame clones, though not all of them. V, J and clone size reflect that table, while D and trimming were determined from the DNA. Among 53,000 or so clones, about 70% were seen once, and the ten largest hold approximately 20%. This CDR3 region has 15 residues. The V segment lost 5 bases and the J segment 3 bases; nucleotides outside the gene matches: 5. CDR1 and CDR2 (germline): MNHNY, SVGAGI (reference sequence). The sample was peripheral blood. The sequence was obtained from a man aged 50-60 years with active or convalescent COVID-19. This chain connects TRBV6-6 to TRBJ2-3; 10 bases align to TRBD2. The CDR3 DNA reads as TGTGCCAGCAGTAAAGCGGGAGGGTCTACAGATACGCAGTATTTT. Its protein is CASSKAGGSTDTQYF.